The entry below gives a single TCR beta chain sequence along with its context. Its target antigen remains unknown. No base quality information exists; no much larger clone differs at one position. There are 14 amino acids in the CDR3, from cysteine to phenylalanine inclusive. The CDR3 DNA has 42 bases and is translated from base 1. Taken from the germline V gene, the CDR1 and CDR2 loops are LGHNA and YSLEER. Trimming at the junction amounts to 0 bases on V and 2 bases on J, and the germline ends lie 7 bases apart. The sample originates from a study of T-cell reconstitution after alpha-beta-depleted transplantation in children (dated by TCRdb to the mid-2010s). About the study as a whole: Using TCR repertoire profiling, the study followed T-cell immune reconstitution in a quantitative way in children after TCRalphabeta/CD19-depleted allogeneic hematopoietic cell transplantation. General findings and caveats noted by the study authors: The apparently early alphabetaT-cell count recovery about two months after transplant was reportedly dependent on only several hundred rapidly expanded clones derived from non-depleted graft cells. Over subsequent months, a decline in hyperexpanded clone frequencies was noted, and after one year, T-cell counts and TCRbeta diversity were mostly ascribed to newly produced T cells. In some patients, the high TCRbeta diversity seen at day 60 was put down to recipient T cells and intrathymic progenitors that had survived conditioning.

The library was obtained by PCR. Sequencing took place on an Illumina HiSeq 2500. TCR libraries were prepared with molecular barcoding, using unique molecular identifiers to normalize TCRbeta repertoire quantification. The public reads were quality trimmed at Q25 with fastp and then assembled into clones with MiXCR by TCRdb, keeping productive beta chains. Merged by CDR3 protein, the rows form single entries marked with the most common genes and DNA. A total of more than 500,000 distinct CDR3 sequences appear in this sample, approximately 10% of them only once. Together, the top ten hold about 15% of the sample. The treatment or condition tag for this specimen amounts to: allogeneic hematopoietic cell transplantation with graft depleted of TCRalphabeta T cells and CD19 B cells. The children who served as transplant recipients had been given grafts of TCRalphabeta/CD19-depleted allogeneic hematopoietic cells.

This receptor was taken from a female patient between 2 and 10 years old who had a stem cell transplant for aplastic anemia, so the T cells may come from the graft donor. The sequencing used PBMCs, mostly from graft donor cells, collected 180 days after TCRalphabeta/CD19-depleted stem cell transplant. The rearrangement combines TRBV4-3 with TRBJ2-5, and TRBD1 may be the D gene, going by 5 matching bases. This receptor carries the CDR3 CASSQDRAQETQYF. The sequence in DNA is TGCGCCAGCAGCCAAGACAGGGCGCAAGAGACCCAGTACTTC.